Listed here are 31 T cell receptor beta chains from one sample, sequenced in a study of CD8+CD57+ T cells in acquired aplastic anemia. Patients included in sequencing had previously demonstrated CD8+CD57+ cell expansion by flow cytometry. According to the study, genomic DNA was the template for TCR beta VDJ and CDR3 profiling. MiXCR was run by TCRdb on the reads, yielding one entry per CDR3 protein. The sample lists 150,000 to 200,000 distinct CDR3 sequences, 40% to 50% occurring once. Material for sequencing was sorted CD4+, CD8+, or CD8+CD57+ T cells (not recorded which) from PBMCs. The receptors stem from a human donor with aplastic anemia.

This chain uses TRBV29-1 with TRBJ1-1, with no clear D. The V gene lost 3 bases and the J gene lost 1 base, with 6 bases spanning the gap. Per the germline V gene, CDR1 is SQVTM and CDR2 is ANQGSEA. CDR3 size: 12 residues. The CDR3 DNA reads as TGCAGCGTTGAGCAAGCGAACACTGAAGCTTTCTTT. Protein: CSVEQANTEAFF. The full variable domain, rest sourced from reference TRBV29-1 and TRBJ1-1, is SAVISQKPSRDICQRGTSLTIQCQVDSQVTMMFWYRQQPGQSLTLIATANQGSEATYESGFVIDKFPISRPNLTFSTLTVSNMSPEDSSIYLCSVEQANTEAFFGQGTRLTVV.

This chain uses TRBV29-1 with TRBJ2-7; D may be TRBD1 (6 bases). V was shortened by 3 bases and J by 6 bases, with 15 bases between the two germline ends. The CDR3 totals 13 residues. Germline V gene sequence: CDR1 SQVTM, CDR2 ANQGSEA. DNA for the CDR3: TGCAGCGTTGATTTCACACAGGGTGGCGAGCAGTACTTC. Its translation: CSVDFTQGGEQYF.

The V and J genes are TRBV9 and TRBJ1-2; 7 nucleotides agree with TRBD1. The CDR3 loop spans 14 amino acids. CDR1 and CDR2 from the germline V gene are SGDLS and YYNGEE. Trimming cost V 3 bases and J 4 bases; bases outside gene matches: 6. The DNA of the CDR3 is TGTGCCAGCAGCGAAGGACAGGCGATCTATGGCTACACCTTC. It codes for CASSEGQAIYGYTF. Full variable domain (outside the CDR3, taken from reference TRBV9 and TRBJ1-2): DSGVTQTPKHLITATGQRVTLRCSPRSGDLSVYWYQQSLDQGLQFLIQYYNGEERAKGNILERFSAQQFPDLHSELNLSSLELGDSALYFCASSEGQAIYGYTFGSGTRLTVV.

The V and J genes are TRBV19 and TRBJ1-3; 7 nucleotides line up with TRBD1. The CDR3 extends over 16 amino acids. V lost 4 bases to trimming and J lost 0 bases; unmatched junction nucleotides: 6. Germline lookup yields CDR1 LNHDA and CDR2 SQIVND (reference sequence). CDR3 nucleotide sequence: TGTGCCAGTAGTACTTCACAGGGGTCCTCTGGAAACACCATATATTTT. Translation: CASSTSQGSSGNTIYF.

The V and J genes are TRBV5-1 and TRBJ1-1; D perhaps matches TRBD1 (6 bases). Trimming stripped 2 bases from V and 7 bases from J, with 12 bases between. Germline V gives CDR1 SGHRS, CDR2 YFSETQ. This CDR3 contains 13 residues. The CDR3 DNA sequence: TGCGCCAGCAGCTTTGACAGGATGAATGAAGCTTTCTTT. Its translation: CASSFDRMNEAFF. The whole variable domain, remainder taken from reference TRBV5-1 and TRBJ1-1, is KAGVTQTPRYLIKTRGQQVTLSCSPISGHRSVSWYQQTPGQGLQFLFEYFSETQRNKGNFPGRFSGRQFSNSRSEMNVSTLELGDSALYLCASSFDRMNEAFFGQGTRLTVV.

The chain uses TRBV19 and TRBJ1-5; the D is unclear. There are 13 residues in the CDR3. Trimming removed 3 bases at V and 5 bases at J, with 8 bases between. CDR1 and CDR2 (germline): LNHDA, SQIVND (reference sequence). The chain's CDR3 is CASSMSHDQPQHF. CDR3 coding DNA: TGTGCCAGTAGTATGTCCCATGATCAGCCCCAGCATTTT.

This clonotype came up many times. The V and J genes are TRBV5-8 and TRBJ2-3; D is unclear. CDR3 size: 13 residues. V was pared by 4 bases and J by 5 bases, with 11 bases between. Germline CDR1 is SGHTS and CDR2 is YDEGEE. The CDR3, as DNA: TGTGCCAGCAGCCTGGCGGTCAGAGATACGCAGTATTTT. This encodes CASSLAVRDTQYF.

This clonotype was counted ten times or more. The V and J genes are TRBV5-6 and TRBJ2-1; D uncertain. Germline V CDR1 and CDR2: SGHDT, YYEEEE. The CDR3 has 12 amino acids. V lost 5 bases, J lost 15 bases, and 18 bases lay in between. CDR3 DNA: TGTGCCAGCAGGGCGGTGGGCCCAATTCTGTTCTTC. Residues: CASRAVGPILFF.

Regarding this clonotype: Sequence at one end of the junction differs from germline and may be a read error. The J gene is TRBJ2-6, the V gene TRBV7-8; perhaps TRBD1 as D (6 bases). This CDR3 region has 18 residues. Germline CDR1 is SGHVS and CDR2 is FQNEAQ. CDR3 in DNA: TGTGCCGGCAGATCCGGGACACGGGGTGGCACGGGGGCCAACGTCCTGACTTTC. Translated: CAGRSGTRGGTGANVLTF. The full variable domain, with the rest looked up from reference TRBV7-8 and TRBJ2-6, is GAGVSQSPRYKVAKRGQDVALRCDPISGHVSLFWYQQALGQGPEFLTYFQNEAQLDKSGLPSDRFFAERPEGSVSTLKIQRTQQEDSAVYLCAGRSGTRGGTGANVLTFGAGSRLTVL.

This clonotype was counted at least ten times. The chain uses TRBV4-1 and TRBJ2-5, with D unresolved. Germline V gene lookup returns CDR1 MGHRA and CDR2 YSYEKL. The CDR3 runs to 12 residues. V was cut by 8 bases and J by 1 base, with 8 bases left in between. CDR3 sequence: CASGSAQETQYF. As DNA, the CDR3 is TGCGCCAGCGGGTCAGCCCAAGAGACCCAGTACTTC.

This clonotype was seen at least ten times. The chain carries TRBV6-1 and TRBJ2-3, with 8 bases matching TRBD2. The CDR3 is 15 residues long. The V segment lost 7 bases and the J segment 2 bases; nucleotides outside the gene matches: 8. Germline assignment: CDR1 MNHNS and CDR2 SASEGT. In DNA, the CDR3 is TGTGCCAGCATAGCGGGGAACAGCTTCACAGATACGCAGTATTTT. Translating gives CASIAGNSFTDTQYF.

Comments on this clonotype: With a much larger clone just one base away, this may be a read error. The chain has TRBV19 and TRBJ1-1; 8 bases map to TRBD1. The CDR3 is 12 residues long. Germline CDR1 is LNHDA and CDR2 is SQIVND (reference sequence). This chain's CDR3 is CAGSMGTGQGFF. As DNA, the CDR3 is TGTGCCGGTAGTATGGGGACAGGACAAGGTTTCTTT.

This clonotype showed up many times. The V and J genes are TRBV18 and TRBJ1-6; D is ambiguous. Germline lookup yields CDR1 KGHSH and CDR2 LQKENI. Trimming pared 1 base from V and 7 bases from J, leaving 8 bases between. The CDR3 sequence is 14 residues long. The CDR3 bases are TGTGCCAGCTCACCACGAGGGAAGAATTCACCCCTCCACTTT. Amino acid sequence: CASSPRGKNSPLHF.

The gene calls are TRBV7-9 and TRBJ1-1, with a weak D call TRBD1 (6 bases). Looked up from germline, CDR1 is SEHNR and CDR2 is FQNEAQ (reference sequence). The CDR3 length is 13 residues. V lost 5 bases and J 4 bases, leaving 11 bases between the germline ends. CDR3 residues: CASSTQGSTEAFF. CDR3 nucleotides: TGTGCCAGCAGCACACAGGGATCCACTGAAGCTTTCTTT.

V and J are TRBV12-3 or TRBV12-4 and TRBJ2-3; D gene uncertain. This CDR3 region has 13 residues. Trimming stripped 7 bases from V and 2 bases from J, with 10 bases between. In DNA form, the CDR3 reads TGTGCCAGCACCTTACGTACCACAGATACGCAGTATTTT. It codes for CASTLRTTDTQYF.

The rearrangement links TRBV10-3 to TRBJ2-7; 7 bases fit TRBD1. The CDR3 is made up of 15 amino acids. The V gene end was trimmed by 4 bases and the J gene end by 0 bases; junction bases not matched to a gene: 6. CDR1 is ENHRY and CDR2 is SYGVKD in the germline V gene. CDR3 sequence (DNA): TGTGCCATCAGTGCCGGACAGGTGAGCTCCTACGAGCAGTACTTC. This encodes CAISAGQVSSYEQYF.

This clonotype has only a few counts. The chain recombines TRBV6-1 with TRBJ1-3; D gene uncertain. CDR1 is MNHNS, CDR2 SASEGT, per germline. Trimming cost V 6 bases and J 0 bases, with 12 bases left between them. The CDR3 extends over 15 amino acids. The CDR3 coding sequence is TGTGCCAGCAGCTCTCACAGAAGCTCTGGAAACACCATATATTTT. Its translation: CASSSHRSSGNTIYF.

The J gene is TRBJ1-2, the V gene TRBV6-1; 7 nucleotides align to TRBD1. The CDR3 covers 16 residues. The germline gives CDR1 MNHNS, CDR2 SASEGT. V lost 5 bases to trimming and J lost 1 base; unmatched junction nucleotides: 10. CDR3 in amino acids: CASSITTGNYNYGYTF. CDR3 in DNA: TGTGCCAGCAGTATTACGACAGGGAACTATAACTATGGCTACACCTTC.

This CDR3 is CASSEGQRDSNQPQHF. The CDR3 nucleotides read TGTGCCAGCAGTGAAGGACAGCGGGACAGCAATCAGCCCCAGCATTTT. This chain uses TRBV25-1 with TRBJ1-5; D is possibly TRBD1 (6 bases). With 2 bases removed from V and 1 base from J, the gap between germline ends came to 12 bases. This CDR3 is 16 amino acids long. Germline V gene sequence: CDR1 MGHDK, CDR2 SYGVNS.

This clonotype was seen at least ten times. The chain carries TRBV6-5 and TRBJ1-6; TRBD1 matches at 8 bases. Looked up from germline, CDR1 is MNHEY and CDR2 is SVGAGI. Trimming took 2 bases from V and 9 from J; bases not matched to a gene: 3. CDR3 length: 14 residues. In DNA, the CDR3 is TGTGCCAGCAGTTACGGGCAGGGGGCTTCACCCCTCCACTTT. Amino acids: CASSYGQGASPLHF.

This clonotype was observed a single time. This chain links TRBV15 with TRBJ2-7, with TRBD2 matching over 9 bases. There are 14 residues in the CDR3. The V segment lost 1 base and the J segment 3 bases; nucleotides outside the gene matches: 1. Germline-derived CDR1 and CDR2 are LNHNV and YYDKDF (reference sequence). The CDR3 is CATSRATSGYEQYF. The DNA for the CDR3 is TGTGCCACCAGCAGAGCGACTAGCGGCTACGAGCAGTACTTC.

Of note for this clonotype: A much larger clone sits a single nucleotide away, making a read error possible. V gene TRBV6-4 combines with J gene TRBJ2-7; a weak D match, TRBD1 (6 bases). The CDR3 runs 16 residues. Germline values: CDR1 MRHNA, CDR2 SNTAGT. V was shortened by 2 bases and J by 0 bases, with 14 bases between the two germline ends. The CDR3 nucleotides are TGTGCCAGCAGTGACCCGGGACATGGGATCTCCTACGAGCAGTACTTC. It encodes CASSDPGHGISYEQYF.

The chain couples TRBV15 to TRBJ1-1, with 9 positions matching TRBD1. The J segment lost 2 bases and the V segment lost 3 bases, leaving 7 bases of the junction unmatched. The CDR3 loop spans 16 amino acids. Germline lookup yields CDR1 LNHNV and CDR2 YYDKDF (reference sequence). CDR3 in DNA: TGTGCCACCAGCAGCGGGACAGGGAGGGGTAACACTGAAGCTTTCTTT. Its translation is CATSSGTGRGNTEAFF.

This clonotype was seen at least ten times. The chain couples TRBV7-8 to TRBJ2-5; D not resolved. The CDR3 consists of 13 residues. Trimming took off 8 bases at V and 4 bases at J, with 14 bases between the two ends. CDR1 SGHVS and CDR2 FQNEAQ come from the germline V gene. This CDR3 reads CASRVALGETQYF. CDR3 in DNA: TGTGCCAGCCGAGTGGCCTTGGGAGAGACCCAGTACTTC.

The rearrangement uses TRBV20-1 and TRBJ1-1; D might be TRBD1 (6 bases). V lost 1 base and J 8 bases, leaving 11 bases between the germline ends. Germline V CDR1 and CDR2: DFQATT, SNEGSKA (reference sequence). The CDR3 sequence is 12 residues long. CDR3 in DNA: TGCAGTGCTAGAGTACAGGGACAAGAAGCTTTCTTT. Translating it yields CSARVQGQEAFF.

At least ten counts were recorded for this clonotype. This chain links TRBV7-9 with TRBJ2-1; possibly TRBD1 for D (6 bases). CDR3 length: 17 residues. V was trimmed by 4 bases and J by 8 bases, leaving 24 bases between them. Germline V gives CDR1 SEHNR, CDR2 FQNEAQ (reference sequence). CDR3 in DNA: TGTGCCAGCAGCTCTACCTCCGCAGGGGTAATTGGGTATGAGCAGTTCTTC. Its translation is CASSSTSAGVIGYEQFF. Looking up the rest from reference TRBV7-9 and TRBJ2-1 gives the full variable domain: DTGVSQNPRHKITKRGQNVTFRCDPISEHNRLYWYRQTLGQGPEFLTYFQNEAQLEKSRLLSDRFSAERPKGSFSTLEIQRTEQGDSAMYLCASSSTSAGVIGYEQFFGPGTRLTVL.

This clonotype was detected ten times or more. The chain has TRBV5-8 and TRBJ1-3; a possible D gene is TRBD1 (5 bases). The ends were cut back, 3 bases at V and 5 bases at J, with 9 bases in the middle. In germline, CDR1 is SGHTS, CDR2 YDEGEE. This CDR3 comprises 13 residues. The CDR3: CASSSGPRNTIYF. In DNA form, the CDR3 reads TGTGCCAGCAGCTCGGGGCCGAGAAACACCATATATTTT.

This clonotype was counted many times. The V call is TRBV19, the J call TRBJ2-5; 13 bases line up with TRBD2. This CDR3 has 15 residues. Germline V gene lookup returns CDR1 LNHDA and CDR2 SQIVND (reference sequence). With 7 bases clipped from V and 5 bases from J, the junction kept 7 bases outside the gene matches. The CDR3 DNA reads as TGTGCCAGTACCAAGACTAGCGGGGGGCTCGAGACCCAGTACTTC. Encoded protein: CASTKTSGGLETQYF.

This clonotype was seen at least ten times. This chain uses TRBV14 with TRBJ2-2; 8 positions match TRBD2. This CDR3 has 14 residues. Germline-derived CDR1 and CDR2 are SGHDN and FVKESK. Germline trimming cut 4 bases from V and 6 bases from J; bases unmatched to any gene: 4. CDR3 amino acids: CASSRAGGAGELFF. CDR3 DNA: TGTGCCAGCAGCCGTGCGGGGGGCGCCGGGGAGCTGTTTTTT.

This clonotype showed up just a few times. The chain links TRBV6-2 or TRBV6-3 to TRBJ2-2; D possibly corresponds to TRBD1 (7 bases). Deletions cut 2 bases from V and 0 bases from J, with 16 bases between. Germline loops: CDR1 MNHEY, CDR2 SVGEGT. The length of the CDR3 is 18 residues. The CDR3 bases are TGTGCCAGCAGTTACGCCAGGGGGGTCCATTCGAACACCGGGGAGCTGTTTTTT. This sequence encodes CASSYARGVHSNTGELFF.

This clonotype was counted many times. The chain has TRBV15 and TRBJ1-2; perhaps TRBD1 as D (6 bases). The CDR3 is made up of 15 amino acids. Trimming cost V 0 bases and J 3 bases, with 11 bases left between them. Germline CDR1 is LNHNV and CDR2 is YYDKDF (reference sequence). CDR3 sequence (DNA): TGTGCCACCAGCAGAGATAGGGGGGCTTACTATGGCTACACCTTC. It specifies CATSRDRGAYYGYTF. Supplemented by reference TRBV15 and TRBJ1-2, the full variable domain reads DAMVIQNPRYQVTQFGKPVTLSCSQTLNHNVMYWYQQKSSQAPKLLFHYYDKDFNNEADTPDNFQSRRPNTSFCFLDIRSPGLGDTAMYLCATSRDRGAYYGYTFGSGTRLTVV.